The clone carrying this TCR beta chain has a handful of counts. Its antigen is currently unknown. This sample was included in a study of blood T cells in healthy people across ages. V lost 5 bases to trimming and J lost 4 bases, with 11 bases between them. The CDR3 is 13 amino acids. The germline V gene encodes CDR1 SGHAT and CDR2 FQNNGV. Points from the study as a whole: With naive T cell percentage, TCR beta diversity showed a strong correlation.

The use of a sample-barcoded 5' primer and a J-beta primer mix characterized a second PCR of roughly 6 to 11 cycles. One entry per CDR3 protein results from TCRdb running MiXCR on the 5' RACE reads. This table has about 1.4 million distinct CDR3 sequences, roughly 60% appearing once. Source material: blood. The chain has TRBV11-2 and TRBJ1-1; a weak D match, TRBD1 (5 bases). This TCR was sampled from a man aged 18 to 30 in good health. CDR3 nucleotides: TGTGCCAGCAGCCAGGGCAGTGGCACTGAAGCTTTCTTT. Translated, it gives CASSQGSGTEAFF. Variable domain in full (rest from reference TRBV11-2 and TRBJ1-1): EAGVAQSPRYKIIEKRQSVAFWCNPISGHATLYWYQQILGQGPKLLIQFQNNGVVDDSQLPKDRFSAERLKGVDSTLKIQPAKLEDSAVYLCASSQGSGTEAFFGQGTRLTVV.